These 10 T cell receptor beta chains originate from one sample sequenced in a study of regulatory T cells. The PCR used 52 TRBV and 13 TRBJ primers. Libraries were prepared by immunoSEQ multiplex PCR; TCRdb keeps only in-frame clonotypes and omits some of them. Of roughly 15,000 clones in the sample, around 90% were seen once. Sample: CD8+ T cells sorted from blood. Receptor source: a person aged 18 to 35 with CD3G deficiency.

In this sample, this clone turned up a few times. The chain is built from TRBV9 and TRBJ1-2; D ambiguous. V was shortened by 3 bases and J by 4 bases, with 10 bases between the two germline ends. The CDR3 sequence is 13 residues long. Germline V gene sequence: CDR1 SGDLS, CDR2 YYNGEE. For the CDR3, the DNA is TGTGCCAGCAGCGGCTCCACAGCCTATGGCTACACCTTC. It codes for CASSGSTAYGYTF.

The chain couples TRBV7-8 to TRBJ2-5; D remains unclear. Between the trimmed V and J ends, which lost 1 base and 4 bases, there was a span of 10 bases. The V gene's germline CDR1 is SGHVS and CDR2 FQNEAQ. This CDR3 contains 14 residues. Written as DNA, the CDR3 is TGTGCCAGCAGCTTAGTCCCCACCGGAGAGACCCAGTACTTC. This translates into CASSLVPTGETQYF.

The chain joins TRBV30 to TRBJ2-2; D remains ambiguous. Germline V CDR1 and CDR2: GTSNPN, SVGIG (reference sequence). V was clipped by 5 bases and J by 4 bases, with 8 bases between them. The CDR3 is 12 amino acids. The CDR3 DNA follows: TGTGCCTGGCTCGGGCCCACCGGGGAGCTGTTTTTT. This gives the protein CAWLGPTGELFF.

The CDR3 protein is CASSLSKGFSLSEQYF. CDR3 nucleotide sequence: TGTGCCAGCAGTTTATCGAAAGGGTTTTCCCTTTCCGAGCAGTACTTC. V gene TRBV27 combines with J gene TRBJ2-7; D unresolved. With 0 bases removed from V and 6 bases from J, the gap between germline ends came to 18 bases. Germline-derived CDR1 and CDR2 are MNHEY and SMNVEV (reference sequence). This CDR3 is 16 amino acids long.

The V and J genes are TRBV7-2 and TRBJ1-1; no reliable D call. Between the trimmed V and J ends, which lost 1 base and 0 bases, there was a span of 6 bases. The germline CDR1 and CDR2 sequences are SGHTA and FQGNSA. CDR3 size: 14 residues. CDR3 nucleotide sequence: TGTGCCAGCAGCTTAGGCACCTTGAACACTGAAGCTTTCTTT. Amino acid sequence: CASSLGTLNTEAFF. The full variable domain, in which reference TRBV7-2 and TRBJ1-1 provide the parts outside the CDR3, is GAGVSQSPSNKVTEKGKDVELRCDPISGHTALYWYRQSLGQGLEFLIYFQGNSAPDKSGLPSDRFSAERTGGSVSTLTIQRTQQEDSAVYLCASSLGTLNTEAFFGQGTRLTVV.

The rearrangement links TRBV11-3 to TRBJ1-1; D not certain. The CDR3 length is 13 residues. Germline loops: CDR1 SGHNT, CDR2 YENEEA. The V end lost 4 bases, the J end lost 0 bases, and 6 bases lay between the germline ends. This CDR3 is CASSSTVNTEAFF. As DNA, the CDR3 is TGTGCCAGCAGCTCGACGGTGAACACTGAAGCTTTCTTT.

The rearrangement links TRBV7-8 to TRBJ2-5; the D is unclear. The CDR3 is made up of 16 amino acids. CDR1 SGHVS and CDR2 FQNEAQ come from the germline V gene. Trimming stripped 3 bases from V and 2 bases from J, with 16 bases between. CDR3 nucleotide sequence: TGTGCCAGCAGCTTTCCCCCATGGGCTAGTCAAGAGACCCAGTACTTC. Its protein product is CASSFPPWASQETQYF.

The chain has TRBV19 and TRBJ2-1; tentatively, D is TRBD1 (6 bases). Trimming cost V 3 bases and J 6 bases, with 9 bases left between them. The germline CDR1 and CDR2 sequences are LNHDA and SQIVND (reference sequence). The CDR3 spans 13 residues. Here the CDR3 DNA reads TGTGCCAGTAGTATTAGCAGGGGCAATGAGCAGTTCTTC. This codes for CASSISRGNEQFF.

The chain is built from TRBV6-1 and TRBJ2-1, with D possibly TRBD2 on 5 matching bases. Germline CDR1 reads MNHNS; CDR2 reads SASEGT. V lost 5 bases to trimming and J lost 7 bases, with 12 bases between them. The CDR3 runs 13 residues. The CDR3 is CASSWTAVNEQFF. CDR3 DNA sequence: TGTGCCAGCAGTTGGACTGCGGTGAATGAGCAGTTCTTC.

V gene TRBV6-6 combines with J gene TRBJ2-7; D gene uncertain. The ends were cut back, 5 bases at V and 3 bases at J, with 11 bases in the middle. The V gene's germline CDR1 is MNHNY and CDR2 SVGAGI (reference sequence). The CDR3 sequence is 13 residues long. Here the CDR3 reads CASSSRNDYEQYF. As DNA, the CDR3 is TGTGCCAGCAGTAGTCGCAATGACTACGAGCAGTACTTC.